These T cell receptor beta chains were read from a single sample in a study of somatic mutations in cytotoxic T cells in rheumatoid arthritis. Assay: immunoSEQ multiplex PCR; the TCRdb copy retains only in-frame clones and omits some. The sample yields some 9,600 clones, about nine tenths seen once. Sequenced input: CD8+ T cells sorted from blood. These receptors originate from a woman younger than 35 with rheumatoid arthritis. CDR3s include the opening cysteine and the closing phenylalanine or tryptophan. D genes are given only for firm matches. Part of the rows lack a size; the others show once, few, many or a class for expanded clones.

abundance,j_gene,d_gene,v_gene,CDR3nt,CDR3aa
NA,TRBJ2-1,NA,TRBV9,TGTGCCAGCAGCGTAGGGGATGGCGGGGTAGAGTTCTTC,CASSVGDGGVEFF
NA,TRBJ1-1,NA,TRBV7-2,TGTGCCAGCAGCTTAGCAGCAGGGAACACTGAAGCTTTCTTT,CASSLAAGNTEAFF
NA,TRBJ2-1,NA,TRBV10-3,TGTGCCATCAGTGAAGCCGGACAGCAGATCTACAATGAGCAGTTCTTC,CAISEAGQQIYNEQFF
NA,TRBJ2-7,TRBD1,TRBV5-1,TGCGCCAGCAGCTTGGCCGTGAGGCAGGGGGTAAGAACAAACGAGCAGTACTTC,CASSLAVRQGVRTNEQYF
NA,TRBJ2-7,TRBD2,TRBV7-9,TGTGCCACCCGAGCGGGAGGGCTGTACGAGCAGTACTTC,CATRAGGLYEQYF
once,TRBJ2-1,TRBD2,TRBV7-9,TGTGCCAGCAACTTCATAGCGGGAGTTAACCATGAGCAGTTCTTC,CASNFIAGVNHEQFF
once,TRBJ2-1,NA,TRBV9,TGTGCCAGCAGCGTAGGAGTGGGTAGCAGCAATGAGCAGTTCTTC,CASSVGVGSSNEQFF
NA,TRBJ2-1,NA,TRBV5-8,TGTGCCAGCAGCCGACGCACCGGGGGGCGTCTCAGAAATAAGCAGTTCTTC,CASSRRTGGRLRNKQFF
NA,TRBJ1-4,TRBD1,TRBV19,TGTGCCAGTAGTCTCGACAGGGAAGGGTATGAAAAACTGTTTTTT,CASSLDREGYEKLFF
NA,TRBJ2-3,NA,TRBV5-8,TGTGCCAGCAGCTTCGGAGGATTCACAGATACGCAGTATTTT,CASSFGGFTDTQYF
NA,TRBJ1-1,TRBD1,TRBV2,TGTGCCAGCAGTGAAGTCGGGACAGGGGTGAACACTGAAGCTTTCTTT,CASSEVGTGVNTEAFF
NA,TRBJ2-7,TRBD1,TRBV7-9,TGTGCCAGCAGCCCAGGGGGTGTTCAGTACTTC,CASSPGGVQYF
NA,TRBJ1-1,NA,TRBV7-6,TGTGCCAGCATCGTATCGGCAGGGCCGAACACTGAAGCTTTCTTT,CASIVSAGPNTEAFF